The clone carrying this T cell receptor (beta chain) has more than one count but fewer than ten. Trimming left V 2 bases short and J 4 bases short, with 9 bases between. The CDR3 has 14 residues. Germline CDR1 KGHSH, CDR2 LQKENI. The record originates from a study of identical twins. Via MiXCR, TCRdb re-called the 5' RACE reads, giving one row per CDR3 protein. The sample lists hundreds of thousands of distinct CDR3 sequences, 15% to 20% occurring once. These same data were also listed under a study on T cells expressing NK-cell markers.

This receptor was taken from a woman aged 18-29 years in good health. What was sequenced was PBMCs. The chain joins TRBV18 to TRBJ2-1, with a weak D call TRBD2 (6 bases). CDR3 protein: CASSPLDYYNEQFF. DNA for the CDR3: TGTGCCAGCTCACCATTGGACTATTACAATGAGCAGTTCTTC.